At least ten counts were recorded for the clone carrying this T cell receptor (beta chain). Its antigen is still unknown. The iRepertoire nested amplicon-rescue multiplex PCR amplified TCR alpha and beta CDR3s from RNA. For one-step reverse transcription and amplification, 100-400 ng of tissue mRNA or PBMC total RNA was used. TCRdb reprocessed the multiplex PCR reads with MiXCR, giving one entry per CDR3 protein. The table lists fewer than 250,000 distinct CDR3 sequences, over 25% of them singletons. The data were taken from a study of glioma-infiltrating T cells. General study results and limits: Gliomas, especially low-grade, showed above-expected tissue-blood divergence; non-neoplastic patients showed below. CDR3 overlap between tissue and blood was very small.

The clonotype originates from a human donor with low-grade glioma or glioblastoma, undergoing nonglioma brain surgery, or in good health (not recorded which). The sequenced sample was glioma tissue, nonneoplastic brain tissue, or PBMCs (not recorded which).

This CDR3 reads CASKEQNTEAFF. The CDR3 DNA reads TGTGCCAGCAAGGAGCAGAACACTGAAGCTTTCTTT. V is TRBV25-1 and J is TRBJ1-1, with unresolved D. The germline V gene has CDR1 MGHDK and CDR2 SYGVNS. The CDR3 has 12 amino acids. Deletions cut 7 bases from V and 1 base from J, with 7 bases between.